The 22 T cell receptor beta chains reported below all come from one sample, sequenced in a study of chemoradiotherapy in HPV16-positive cancers. TCRdb keeps only in-frame clones here, not all; method: immunoSEQ multiplex PCR. The table has approximately 8,000 clones, about 86% seen once. Material: blood, obtained from a patient who underwent chemoradiotherapy. The receptors were gathered from a human donor with HPV-associated anogenital cancer.

A few counts support this clone. V is TRBV11-2 and J is TRBJ2-1; 8 bases are shared with TRBD1. CDR3 length: 17 amino acids. The J segment lost 5 bases and the V segment lost 5 bases, leaving 14 bases of the junction unmatched. Germline CDR1 reads SGHAT; CDR2 reads FQNNGV. The CDR3 sequence: CASSLPQQGEDDNEQFF. The CDR3 DNA follows: TGTGCCAGCAGCCTACCCCAACAGGGGGAAGATGACAATGAGCAGTTCTTC.

The chain employs TRBV5-1 and TRBJ2-7, with a weak D call TRBD1 (6 bases). Germline V gives CDR1 SGHRS, CDR2 YFSETQ. Trimming took off 4 bases at V and 6 bases at J, with 8 bases between the two ends. The length of the CDR3 is 11 residues. CDR3 bases: TGCGCCAGCAGCCAGGACAGCGAGCAGTACTTC. Translated: CASSQDSEQYF.

The chain joins TRBV9 to TRBJ2-2; 7 bases fit TRBD2. V gave up 5 bases and J gave up 0 bases; unmatched junction bases: 4. The length of the CDR3 is 15 residues. CDR1 SGDLS and CDR2 YYNGEE come from the germline V gene. The CDR3 spells CASSDAGANTGELFF. The CDR3 coding sequence is TGTGCCAGCAGTGACGCGGGAGCGAACACCGGGGAGCTGTTTTTT.

A few counts support this clone. The J gene is TRBJ1-2, the V gene TRBV7-3; D is unclear. V shed 5 bases and J shed 0 bases, with 7 bases lying between them. Germline lookup yields CDR1 SGHTA and CDR2 FQGTGA. The CDR3 length is 13 residues. The CDR3 DNA is TGTGCCAGCAGCCCACAGTCTAACTATGGCTACACCTTC. Translated: CASSPQSNYGYTF. Full variable domain (remainder filled in from reference TRBV7-3 and TRBJ1-2): GAGVSQTPSNKVTEKGKYVELRCDPISGHTALYWYRQSLGQGPEFLIYFQGTGAADDSGLPNDRFFAVRPEGSVSTLKIQRTERGDSAVYLCASSPQSNYGYTFGSGTRLTVV.

The V call is TRBV27, the J call TRBJ1-1; tentative D call: TRBD1 (5 bases). The V and J ends lost 5 bases and 3 bases respectively, with 13 bases between them. Looked up from germline, CDR1 is MNHEY and CDR2 is SMNVEV (reference sequence). This CDR3 is built from 14 residues. The CDR3 DNA reads TGTGCCAGCAGTGTAGGGGCCGCCTACACTGAAGCTTTCTTT. Its protein is CASSVGAAYTEAFF.

The chain uses TRBV2 and TRBJ2-3; the D gene is possibly TRBD1 (6 bases). With 4 bases removed from V and 2 bases from J, the gap between germline ends came to 16 bases. The CDR3 has 16 amino acids. Germline CDR1 is SNHLY and CDR2 is FYNNEI. The CDR3: CASSVSRTATTDTQYF. CDR3 coding DNA: TGTGCCAGCAGTGTTTCAAGGACAGCTACCACAGATACGCAGTATTTT. Combining the CDR3 with reference TRBV2 and TRBJ2-3 gives the whole variable domain EPEVTQTPSHQVTQMGQEVILRCVPISNHLYFYWYRQILGQKVEFLVSFYNNEISEKSEIFDDQFSVERPDGSNFTLKIRSTKLEDSAMYFCASSVSRTATTDTQYFGPGTRLTVL.

This chain uses TRBV5-1 with TRBJ2-1; D may be TRBD1 or TRBD2 (5 bases each). This CDR3 is built from 16 residues. Germline-derived CDR1 and CDR2 are SGHRS and YFSETQ. The ends were cut back, 0 bases at V and 0 bases at J, with 10 bases in the middle. The CDR3 protein is CASSLDGGDSYNEQFF. CDR3 in DNA: TGCGCCAGCAGCTTGGATGGGGGAGACTCCTACAATGAGCAGTTCTTC.

J is TRBJ2-5 and V is TRBV14; 9 bases agree with TRBD2. The CDR3 has 17 residues. The V gene's germline CDR1 is SGHDN and CDR2 FVKESK. After removal of 3 bases from V and 0 bases from J, the junction contained 8 bases not matched to a gene. This CDR3 is CASSQTFERGDQETQYF. CDR3 nucleotides: TGTGCCAGCAGCCAGACTTTTGAGCGGGGGGACCAAGAGACCCAGTACTTC.

The rearrangement links TRBV11-3 to TRBJ2-3; maybe TRBD2 (6 bases). Trimming cost V 2 bases and J 4 bases, with 13 bases left between them. This CDR3 has 15 residues. CDR1 and CDR2 (germline): SGHNT, YENEEA. CDR3 coding DNA: TGTGCCAGCAGCTTATATGGGGGGACCTCAGATACGCAGTATTTT. It codes for CASSLYGGTSDTQYF.

V gene TRBV27 combines with J gene TRBJ1-4; no clear D. V was cut by 5 bases and J by 8 bases, with 15 bases left in between. The CDR3 totals 14 residues. Germline assignment: CDR1 MNHEY and CDR2 SMNVEV (reference sequence). CDR3 sequence reads: CASSQTRGVEKLFF. The CDR3 DNA is TGTGCCAGCAGTCAAACCCGAGGCGTCGAAAAACTGTTTTTT.

This chain connects TRBV28 to TRBJ1-1, with no clear D. Between the trimmed V and J ends, which lost 3 bases and 1 base, there was a span of 15 bases. The germline V gene encodes CDR1 MDHEN and CDR2 SYDVKM. The CDR3 length is 16 residues. CDR3 sequence reads: CASSFPAWSGNTEAFF. CDR3 coding DNA: TGTGCCAGCAGTTTCCCAGCCTGGAGTGGGAACACTGAAGCTTTCTTT.

A few counts support this clone. The CDR3 is CASSWGQSGQPQHF. The CDR3 coding sequence is TGTGCCAGCAGCTGGGGACAGTCTGGGCAGCCCCAGCATTTT. The chain couples TRBV5-6 to TRBJ1-5; 7 bases match TRBD1. The trim removed 3 bases at V and 7 bases at J, leaving 7 bases unmatched. The CDR3 length is 14 residues. CDR1 SGHDT and CDR2 YYEEEE come from the germline V gene.

This clone appeared a few times. The CDR3 DNA follows: TGTGCCAGCAGCCAAGATCTTGTGGGGGTCGAGCAGTACTTC. Encoded protein: CASSQDLVGVEQYF. The chain has TRBV4-2 and TRBJ2-7; either TRBD1 or TRBD2 may fit D (5 bases each). This CDR3 is 14 amino acids long. Germline V lookup: CDR1 LGHNA, CDR2 YNFKEQ. V was clipped by 0 bases and J by 6 bases, with 12 bases between them.

A single count supports this clone. V gene TRBV5-1 combines with J gene TRBJ2-7; TRBD1 matches at 7 bases. V was pared by 4 bases and J by 6 bases, with 4 bases of the junction left unmatched. Germline V gene data show CDR1 as SGHRS and CDR2 as YFSETQ. The CDR3 extends over 12 amino acids. CDR3 amino acids: CASSPTGSEQYF. The CDR3 coding sequence is TGCGCCAGCAGCCCGACAGGGTCCGAGCAGTACTTC.

The J gene is TRBJ1-1, the V gene TRBV5-1; D gene unclear. Germline V gene sequence: CDR1 SGHRS, CDR2 YFSETQ. The CDR3 has 14 residues. The V and J ends lost 0 bases and 1 base respectively, with 7 bases between them. The CDR3 reads CASSLDGENTEAFF. The CDR3 coding sequence is TGCGCCAGCAGCTTGGACGGGGAGAACACTGAAGCTTTCTTT.

The V gene is TRBV5-4, the J gene TRBJ2-3; 9 bases align to TRBD2. The CDR3 is 17 residues long. Germline V gives CDR1 SGHNT, CDR2 YYREEE (reference sequence). V dropped 2 bases and J dropped 3; count of bases not matched to a gene: 10. The CDR3 loop reads CASSFQLAGRGTDTQYF. The CDR3 region has the DNA TGTGCCAGCAGCTTTCAGCTAGCGGGGCGTGGGACAGATACGCAGTATTTT.

The chain links TRBV6-5 to TRBJ2-5, with D possibly being TRBD1 (6 bases). This CDR3 spans 15 amino acids. V lost 5 bases and J 1 base, leaving 14 bases between the germline ends. Germline CDR1 reads MNHEY; CDR2 reads SVGAGI. CDR3 coding DNA: TGTGCCAGCAGTCGCCCCCAGGGGCCCCAAGAGACCCAGTACTTC. Its protein product is CASSRPQGPQETQYF.

The chain joins TRBV6-6 to TRBJ1-3; no clear D gene. V dropped 0 bases and J dropped 4 bases, with 13 bases sitting between them. The CDR3 has 16 amino acids. Germline lookup yields CDR1 MNHNY and CDR2 SVGAGI (reference sequence). CDR3 sequence: CASSYSIGEWGNTIYF. Here the CDR3 DNA reads TGTGCCAGCAGTTACTCGATCGGGGAATGGGGAAACACCATATATTTT.

The chain is built from TRBV9 and TRBJ1-1; D gene uncertain. The CDR3 is made up of 13 amino acids. Per germline, CDR1 SGDLS and CDR2 YYNGEE. V was clipped by 0 bases and J by 1 base, with 4 bases between them. CDR3 DNA: TGTGCCAGCAGCGTAGCAACGAACACTGAAGCTTTCTTT. Translated, it gives CASSVATNTEAFF. The whole variable domain, remainder taken from reference TRBV9 and TRBJ1-1, is DSGVTQTPKHLITATGQRVTLRCSPRSGDLSVYWYQQSLDQGLQFLIQYYNGEERAKGNILERFSAQQFPDLHSELNLSSLELGDSALYFCASSVATNTEAFFGQGTRLTVV.

The chain uses TRBV7-2 and TRBJ1-4; 8 nucleotides agree with TRBD1. V was clipped by 4 bases and J by 5 bases; unmatched bases: 6. Germline lookup yields CDR1 SGHTA and CDR2 FQGNSA. This CDR3 has 15 residues. The CDR3 DNA reads as TGTGCCAGCAGCTCCCGGACAGGGAAAAATGAAAAACTGTTTTTT. This translates into CASSSRTGKNEKLFF.

The chain carries TRBV9 and TRBJ2-1; 10 bases line up with TRBD1. V gave up 0 bases and J gave up 7 bases; unmatched junction bases: 7. The CDR3 has 16 amino acids. CDR1 SGDLS and CDR2 YYNGEE come from the germline V gene. The CDR3 reads CASSVDQDRGMNEQFF. CDR3 bases: TGTGCCAGCAGCGTAGACCAGGACAGGGGGATGAATGAGCAGTTCTTC. The whole variable domain, remainder taken from reference TRBV9 and TRBJ2-1, is DSGVTQTPKHLITATGQRVTLRCSPRSGDLSVYWYQQSLDQGLQFLIQYYNGEERAKGNILERFSAQQFPDLHSELNLSSLELGDSALYFCASSVDQDRGMNEQFFGPGTRLTVL.

The gene calls are TRBV5-8 and TRBJ2-5, with 9 positions matching TRBD1. Germline V gene lookup returns CDR1 SGHTS and CDR2 YDEGEE. The junction had 4 bases not matched to a gene; V was cut back by 6 bases and J by 4 bases. The CDR3 sequence is 13 residues long. The CDR3, as DNA: TGTGCCAGCAACCCGGGACAGGGAGAGACCCAGTACTTC. Translating gives CASNPGQGETQYF.